This T cell receptor beta chain stems from a study of T cell responses to AZD1222 COVID-19 vaccine. Whole-study results and caveats: Seropositive at baseline were only a handful of AZD1222 recipients. The span of vaccine-associated CD4 TCRs extended across spike, with dominance at 160-218 and 743-854.

The ends were cut back, 10 bases at V and 2 bases at J, with 18 bases in the middle. CDR3 length: 14 residues. Germline assignment: CDR1 LNHDA and CDR2 SQIVND (reference sequence). The table came from immunoSEQ multiplex PCR; TCRdb's copy has only in-frame clones and leaves some out. The profile shows about 200,000 clones, 80% to 90% of them singletons. As for this clone: Its antigen remains unidentified.

Sequenced here: peripheral blood, sampled on day 0 of AZD1222 vaccination. The TCR comes from an adult in good health. The chain carries TRBV19 and TRBJ2-7, with D possibly TRBD2 on 6 matching bases. CDR3 residues: CATTGSSGAYEQYF. The DNA of the CDR3 is TGTGCCACCACCGGCAGTTCGGGGGCCTACGAGCAGTACTTC. Full variable domain (outside the CDR3, taken from reference TRBV19 and TRBJ2-7): DGGITQSPKYLFRKEGQNVTLSCEQNLNHDAMYWYRQDPGQGLRLIYYSQIVNDFQKGDIAEGYSVSREKKESFPLTVTSAQKNPTAFYLCATTGSSGAYEQYFGPGTRLTVT.